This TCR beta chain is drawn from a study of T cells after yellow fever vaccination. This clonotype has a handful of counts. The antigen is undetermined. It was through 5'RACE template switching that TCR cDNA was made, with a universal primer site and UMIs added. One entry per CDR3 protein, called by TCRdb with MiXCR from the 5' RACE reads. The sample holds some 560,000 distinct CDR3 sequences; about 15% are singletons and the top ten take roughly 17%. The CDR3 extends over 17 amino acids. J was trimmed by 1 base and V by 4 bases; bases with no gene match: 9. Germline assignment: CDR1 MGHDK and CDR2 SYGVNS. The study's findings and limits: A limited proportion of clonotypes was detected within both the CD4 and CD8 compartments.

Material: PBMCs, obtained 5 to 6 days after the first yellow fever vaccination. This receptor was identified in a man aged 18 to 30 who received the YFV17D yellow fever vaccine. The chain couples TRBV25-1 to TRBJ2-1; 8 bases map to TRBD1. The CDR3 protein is CASSGSRGLQSYNEQFF. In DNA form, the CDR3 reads TGTGCCAGCAGTGGTTCCAGGGGGCTTCAGTCCTACAATGAGCAGTTCTTC. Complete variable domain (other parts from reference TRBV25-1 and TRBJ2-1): EADIYQTPRYLVIGTGKKITLECSQTMGHDKMYWYQQDPGMELHLIHYSYGVNSTEKGDLSSESTVSRIRTEHFPLTLESARPSHTSQYLCASSGSRGLQSYNEQFFGPGTRLTVL.